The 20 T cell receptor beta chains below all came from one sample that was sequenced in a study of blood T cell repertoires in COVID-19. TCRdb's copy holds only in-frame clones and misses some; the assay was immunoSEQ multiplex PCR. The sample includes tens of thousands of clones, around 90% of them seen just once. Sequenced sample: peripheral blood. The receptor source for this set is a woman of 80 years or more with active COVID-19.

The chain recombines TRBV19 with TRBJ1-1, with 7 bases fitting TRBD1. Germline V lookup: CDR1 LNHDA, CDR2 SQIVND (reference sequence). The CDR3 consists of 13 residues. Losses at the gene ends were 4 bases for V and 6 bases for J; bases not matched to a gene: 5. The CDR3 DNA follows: TGTGCCAGTAGTACTTATGACAGGGCTGAAGCTTTCTTT. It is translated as CASSTYDRAEAFF.

The CDR3 here is CASSEGTGARKLFF. As DNA, the CDR3 is TGTGCCAGCAGTGAAGGGACAGGGGCCCGAAAACTGTTTTTT. This rearrangement joins TRBV2 to TRBJ1-4; TRBD1 aligns across 9 bases. CDR3 size: 14 residues. CDR1 and CDR2 from the germline V gene are SNHLY and FYNNEI. With V trimmed by 1 base and J by 10 bases, 4 bases remained unmatched. Drawing the rest from reference TRBV2 and TRBJ1-4, the complete variable domain is EPEVTQTPSHQVTQMGQEVILRCVPISNHLYFYWYRQILGQKVEFLVSFYNNEISEKSEIFDDQFSVERPDGSNFTLKIRSTKLEDSAMYFCASSEGTGARKLFFGSGTQLSVL.

Written as DNA, the CDR3 is TGTGCCAGCAGTTACCCGGACGGGAGGCCCACAGATACGCAGTATTTT. Its translation: CASSYPDGRPTDTQYF. V and J are TRBV6-2 or TRBV6-3 and TRBJ2-3; 7 bases match TRBD2. Germline CDR1 reads MNHEY; CDR2 reads SVGEGT. The V segment lost 2 bases and the J segment 2 bases; nucleotides outside the gene matches: 7. This CDR3 comprises 16 residues.

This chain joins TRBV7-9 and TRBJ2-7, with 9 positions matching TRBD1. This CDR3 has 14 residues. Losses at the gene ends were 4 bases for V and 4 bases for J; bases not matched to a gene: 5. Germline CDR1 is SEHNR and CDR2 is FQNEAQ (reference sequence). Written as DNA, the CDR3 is TGTGCCAGCAGCTCAACCGGGACAGGGTACGAGCAGTACTTC. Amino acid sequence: CASSSTGTGYEQYF.

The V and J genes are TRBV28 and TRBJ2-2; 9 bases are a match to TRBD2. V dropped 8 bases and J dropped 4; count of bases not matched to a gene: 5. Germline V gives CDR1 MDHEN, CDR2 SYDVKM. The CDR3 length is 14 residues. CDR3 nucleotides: TGTGCCAGCGCTTGGCGGGAGGGCACCGGGGAGCTGTTTTTT. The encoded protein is CASAWREGTGELFF.

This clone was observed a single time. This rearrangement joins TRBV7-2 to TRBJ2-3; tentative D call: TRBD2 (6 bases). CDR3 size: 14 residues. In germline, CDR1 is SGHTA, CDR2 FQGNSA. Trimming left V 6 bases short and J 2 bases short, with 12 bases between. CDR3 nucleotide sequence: TGTGCCAGCAGTGGAGGGCCCCTCACAGATACGCAGTATTTT. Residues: CASSGGPLTDTQYF.

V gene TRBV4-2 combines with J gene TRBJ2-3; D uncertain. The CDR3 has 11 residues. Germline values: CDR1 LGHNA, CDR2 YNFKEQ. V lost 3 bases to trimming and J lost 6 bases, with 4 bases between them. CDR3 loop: CASSQSDTQYF. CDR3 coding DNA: TGTGCCAGCAGCCAGAGCGATACGCAGTATTTT.

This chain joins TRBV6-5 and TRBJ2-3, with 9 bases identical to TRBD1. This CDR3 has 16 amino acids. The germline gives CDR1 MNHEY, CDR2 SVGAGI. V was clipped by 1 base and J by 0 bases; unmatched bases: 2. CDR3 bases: TGTGCCAGCAGTTACTACAGGGGGCGCAGCACAGATACGCAGTATTTT. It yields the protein CASSYYRGRSTDTQYF.

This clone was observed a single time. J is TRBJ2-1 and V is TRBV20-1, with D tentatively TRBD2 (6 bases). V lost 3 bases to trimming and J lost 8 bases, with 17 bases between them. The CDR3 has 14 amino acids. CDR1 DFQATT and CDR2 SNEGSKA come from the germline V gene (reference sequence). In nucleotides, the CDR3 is TGCAGTGCTAGTCTGTACGGGAGCTTGGATGAGCAGTTCTTC. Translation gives CSASLYGSLDEQFF.

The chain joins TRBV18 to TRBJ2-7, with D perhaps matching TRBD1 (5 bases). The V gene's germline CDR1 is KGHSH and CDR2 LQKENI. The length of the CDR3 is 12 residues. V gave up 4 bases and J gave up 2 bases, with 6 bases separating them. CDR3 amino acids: CASSQGTYEQYF. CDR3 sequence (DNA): TGTGCCAGCTCACAGGGGACCTACGAGCAGTACTTC.

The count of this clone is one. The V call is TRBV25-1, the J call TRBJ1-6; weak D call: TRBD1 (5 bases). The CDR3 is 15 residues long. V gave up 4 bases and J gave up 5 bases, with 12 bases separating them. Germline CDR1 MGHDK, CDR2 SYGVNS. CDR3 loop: CASSVGGRDNSPLHF. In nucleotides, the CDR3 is TGTGCCAGCAGTGTCGGTGGCAGGGATAATTCACCCCTCCACTTT.

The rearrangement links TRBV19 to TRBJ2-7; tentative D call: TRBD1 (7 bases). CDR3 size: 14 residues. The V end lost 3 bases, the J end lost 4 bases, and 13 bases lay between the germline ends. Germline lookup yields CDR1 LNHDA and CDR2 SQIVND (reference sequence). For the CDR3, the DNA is TGTGCCAGTAGTATCGGAGGGGGCGCGTACGAGCAGTACTTC. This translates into CASSIGGGAYEQYF. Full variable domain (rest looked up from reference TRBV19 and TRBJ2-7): DGGITQSPKYLFRKEGQNVTLSCEQNLNHDAMYWYRQDPGQGLRLIYYSQIVNDFQKGDIAEGYSVSREKKESFPLTVTSAQKNPTAFYLCASSIGGGAYEQYFGPGTRLTVT.

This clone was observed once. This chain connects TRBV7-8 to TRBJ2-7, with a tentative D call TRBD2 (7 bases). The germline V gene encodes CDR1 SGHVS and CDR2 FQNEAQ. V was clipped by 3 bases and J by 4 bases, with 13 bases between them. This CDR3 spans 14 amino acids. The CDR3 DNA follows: TGTGCCAGCAGCTTCATTCGGGGGGCATACGAGCAGTACTTC. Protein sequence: CASSFIRGAYEQYF.

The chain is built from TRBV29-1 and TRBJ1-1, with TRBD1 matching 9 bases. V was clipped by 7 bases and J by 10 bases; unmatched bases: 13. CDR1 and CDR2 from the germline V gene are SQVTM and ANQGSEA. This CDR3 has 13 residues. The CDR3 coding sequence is TGCAGCGCCCACAGGGGGCGAGGTGGAGGAGCTTTCTTT. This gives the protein CSAHRGRGGGAFF.

The CDR3 nucleotides are TGTGCCAGCAGCTTAGGTCAGGGCAGGAACTATGGCTACACCTTC. Its translation: CASSLGQGRNYGYTF. This sequence joins TRBV7-9 and TRBJ1-2, with a tentative D call TRBD1 (5 bases). V shed 1 base and J shed 2 bases, with 11 bases lying between them. This CDR3 comprises 15 residues. The germline CDR1 and CDR2 sequences are SEHNR and FQNEAQ (reference sequence).

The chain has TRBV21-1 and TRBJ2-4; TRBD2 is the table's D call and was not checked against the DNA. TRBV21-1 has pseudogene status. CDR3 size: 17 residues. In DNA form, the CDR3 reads TGTGCCAGCAGCCCAACTAGCGGGCAAACAGCCAAAAACATTCAGTACTTC. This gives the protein CASSPTSGQTAKNIQYF.

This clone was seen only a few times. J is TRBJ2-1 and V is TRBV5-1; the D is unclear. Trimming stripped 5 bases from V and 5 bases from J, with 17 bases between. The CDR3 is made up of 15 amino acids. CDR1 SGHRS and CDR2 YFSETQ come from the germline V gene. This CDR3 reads CASRATRWFHNEQFF. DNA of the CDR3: TGCGCCAGCAGAGCGACCCGGTGGTTCCACAATGAGCAGTTCTTC.

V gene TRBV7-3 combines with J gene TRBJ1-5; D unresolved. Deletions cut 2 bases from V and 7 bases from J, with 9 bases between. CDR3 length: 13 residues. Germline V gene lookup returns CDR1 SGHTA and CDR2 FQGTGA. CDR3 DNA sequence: TGTGCCAGCAGCTTATCAGCGGGGCAGCCCCAGCATTTT. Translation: CASSLSAGQPQHF. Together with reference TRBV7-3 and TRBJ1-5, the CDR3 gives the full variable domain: GAGVSQTPSNKVTEKGKYVELRCDPISGHTALYWYRQSLGQGPEFLIYFQGTGAADDSGLPNDRFFAVRPEGSVSTLKIQRTERGDSAVYLCASSLSAGQPQHFGDGTRLSIL.

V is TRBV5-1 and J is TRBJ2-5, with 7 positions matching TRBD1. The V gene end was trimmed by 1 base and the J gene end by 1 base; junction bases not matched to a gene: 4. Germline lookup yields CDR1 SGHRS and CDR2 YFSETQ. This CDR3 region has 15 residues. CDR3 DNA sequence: TGCGCCAGCAGCTTGATGGGACAGTTCCAAGAGACCCAGTACTTC. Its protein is CASSLMGQFQETQYF. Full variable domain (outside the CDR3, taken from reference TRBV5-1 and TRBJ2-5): KAGVTQTPRYLIKTRGQQVTLSCSPISGHRSVSWYQQTPGQGLQFLFEYFSETQRNKGNFPGRFSGRQFSNSRSEMNVSTLELGDSALYLCASSLMGQFQETQYFGPGTRLLVL.

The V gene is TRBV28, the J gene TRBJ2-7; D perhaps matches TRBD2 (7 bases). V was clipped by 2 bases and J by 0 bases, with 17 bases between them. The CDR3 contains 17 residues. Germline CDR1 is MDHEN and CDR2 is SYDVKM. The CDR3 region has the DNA TGTGCCAGCAGTTTAGAGGAGAGGGGGGGTATCTCCTACGAGCAGTACTTC. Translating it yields CASSLEERGGISYEQYF. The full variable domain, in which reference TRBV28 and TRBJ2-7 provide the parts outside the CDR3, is DVKVTQSSRYLVKRTGEKVFLECVQDMDHENMFWYRQDPGLGLRLIYFSYDVKMKEKGDIPEGYSVSREKKERFSLILESASTNQTSMYLCASSLEERGGISYEQYFGPGTRLTVT.